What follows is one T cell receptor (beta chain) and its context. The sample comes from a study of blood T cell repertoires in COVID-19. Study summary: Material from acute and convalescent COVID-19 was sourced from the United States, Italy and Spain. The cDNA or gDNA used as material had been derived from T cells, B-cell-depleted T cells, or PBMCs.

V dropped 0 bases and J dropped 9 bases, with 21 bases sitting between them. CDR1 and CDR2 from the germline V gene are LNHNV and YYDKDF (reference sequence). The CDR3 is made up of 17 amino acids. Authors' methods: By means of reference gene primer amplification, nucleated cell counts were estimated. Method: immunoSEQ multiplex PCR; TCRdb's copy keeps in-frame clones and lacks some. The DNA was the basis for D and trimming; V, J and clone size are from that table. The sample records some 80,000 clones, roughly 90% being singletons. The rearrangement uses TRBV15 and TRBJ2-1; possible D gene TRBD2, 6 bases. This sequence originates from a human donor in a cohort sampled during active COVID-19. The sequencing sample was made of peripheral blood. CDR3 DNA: TGTGCCACCAGCAGAGATTGGTCCTGGGCTAGCGCTACTGAGCAGTTCTTC. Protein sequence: CATSRDWSWASATEQFF. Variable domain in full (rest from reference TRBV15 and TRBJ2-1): DAMVIQNPRYQVTQFGKPVTLSCSQTLNHNVMYWYQQKSSQAPKLLFHYYDKDFNNEADTPDNFQSRRPNTSFCFLDIRSPGLGDTAMYLCATSRDWSWASATEQFFGPGTRLTVL.